The 5 T cell receptor beta chains in this list originate from one sample, sequenced in a study of T cells in Graves' hyperthyroidism and ophthalmopathy. TCR beta CDR3 sequences were amplified from RNA transcripts. TCR CDR3 underwent first-round RT-PCR with the HTBI primer set. One entry per CDR3 protein, called by TCRdb with MiXCR from the multiplex PCR reads. The table has about 400,000 distinct CDR3 sequences, more than 15% seen once; the top ten hold roughly 14%. Sequenced input: blood. The receptors come from a woman aged 18-35 years with Graves' hyperthyroidism.

This clonotype was seen a single time. Given a much more abundant clone one base away, this may be a read error. The V and J genes are TRBV3-1 and TRBJ2-4; 7 bases are a match to TRBD2. The CDR3 consists of 14 residues. In germline, CDR1 is LGHDT, CDR2 YNNKEL (reference sequence). V shed 1 base and J 8 bases; nucleotides not matched to a gene: 5. CDR3 in DNA: TGTGCCAGCAGCCAAGTCCGGGGGAGGGACATTCAGTACTTC. It translates to CASSQVRGRDIQYF.

The table lists this clonotype with many counts. The chain recombines TRBV11-2 with TRBJ2-5, with D possibly being TRBD1 (5 bases). Germline V gene data show CDR1 as SGHAT and CDR2 as FQNNGV. CDR3 length: 11 residues. The germline V and J ends were trimmed by 4 bases and 7 bases, with 7 bases remaining between them. This chain's CDR3 is CASSSRGTQYF. CDR3 DNA sequence: TGTGCCAGCAGCTCAAGGGGGACCCAGTACTTC.

The chain links TRBV29-1 to TRBJ2-1; weak D call: TRBD2 (6 bases). CDR3 length: 12 amino acids. The V gene lost 2 bases and the J gene lost 12 bases, with 14 bases spanning the gap. CDR1 is SQVTM, CDR2 ANQGSEA, per germline. This CDR3 reads CSVETPGGGQFF. The DNA of the CDR3 is TGCAGCGTTGAAACCCCCGGGGGAGGGCAGTTCTTC.

This clonotype was counted ten times or more. The chain carries TRBV6-1 and TRBJ2-1, with D maybe TRBD2 (5 bases). This CDR3 contains 12 residues. V lost 7 bases and J 5 bases, leaving 9 bases between the germline ends. Germline CDR1 and CDR2: MNHNS and SASEGT. The CDR3 loop reads CASKDWDNEQFF. The CDR3 DNA follows: TGTGCCAGCAAGGACTGGGACAATGAGCAGTTCTTC.

This clonotype was seen more than once but under ten times. The V and J genes are TRBV5-1 and TRBJ2-3, with a possible D match to TRBD2 (6 bases). CDR1 and CDR2 from the germline V gene are SGHRS and YFSETQ. There are 16 residues in the CDR3. The V end was cut by 1 base, the J end by 3 bases, with 15 bases between. As DNA, the CDR3 is TGCGCCAGCAGCTTGTCCGGCGGGACTCAAACAGATACGCAGTATTTT. Translation gives CASSLSGGTQTDTQYF.